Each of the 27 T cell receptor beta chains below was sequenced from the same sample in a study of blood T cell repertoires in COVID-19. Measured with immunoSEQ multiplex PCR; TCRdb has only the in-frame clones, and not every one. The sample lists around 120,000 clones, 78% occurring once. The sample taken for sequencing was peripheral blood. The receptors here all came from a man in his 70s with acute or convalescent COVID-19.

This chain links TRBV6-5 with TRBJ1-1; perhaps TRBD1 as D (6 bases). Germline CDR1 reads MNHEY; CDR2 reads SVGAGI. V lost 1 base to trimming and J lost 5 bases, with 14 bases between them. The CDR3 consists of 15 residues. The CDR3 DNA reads TGTGCCAGCAGTTACTGGGGCGGGGGCGAGACTGAAGCTTTCTTT. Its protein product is CASSYWGGGETEAFF.

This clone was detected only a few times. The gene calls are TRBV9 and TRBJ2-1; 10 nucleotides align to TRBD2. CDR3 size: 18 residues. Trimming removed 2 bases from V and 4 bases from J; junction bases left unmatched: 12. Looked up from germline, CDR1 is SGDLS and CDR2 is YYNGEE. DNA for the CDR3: TGTGCCAGCAGCGTTTCTACCCCCGGGACTAGCGTTTACAATGAGCAGTTCTTC. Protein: CASSVSTPGTSVYNEQFF.

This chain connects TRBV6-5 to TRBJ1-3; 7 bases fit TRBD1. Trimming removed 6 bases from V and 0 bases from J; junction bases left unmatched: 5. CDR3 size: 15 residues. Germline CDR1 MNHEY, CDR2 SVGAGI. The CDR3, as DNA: TGTGCCAGCAGGAGGGACAGCCTCTCTGGAAACACCATATATTTT. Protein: CASRRDSLSGNTIYF.

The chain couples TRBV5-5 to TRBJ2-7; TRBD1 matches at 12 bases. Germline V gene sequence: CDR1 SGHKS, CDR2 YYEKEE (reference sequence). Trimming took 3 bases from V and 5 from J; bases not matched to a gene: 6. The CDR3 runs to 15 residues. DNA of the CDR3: TGTGCCAGCAGCTCTGGCGGGACAGGGGGCCACGAGCAGTACTTC. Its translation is CASSSGGTGGHEQYF.

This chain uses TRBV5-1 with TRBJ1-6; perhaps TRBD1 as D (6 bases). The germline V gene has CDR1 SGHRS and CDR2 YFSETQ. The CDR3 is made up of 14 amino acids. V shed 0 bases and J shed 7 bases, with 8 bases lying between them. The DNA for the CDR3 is TGCGCCAGCAGCTTGGGGGGGCCCAATTCACCCCTCCACTTT. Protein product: CASSLGGPNSPLHF.

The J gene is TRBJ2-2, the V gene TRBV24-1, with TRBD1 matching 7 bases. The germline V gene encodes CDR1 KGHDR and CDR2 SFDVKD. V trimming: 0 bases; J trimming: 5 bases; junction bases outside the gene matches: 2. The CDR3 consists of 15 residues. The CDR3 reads CATSDLARGTGELFF. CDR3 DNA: TGTGCCACCAGTGATTTGGCCAGGGGGACCGGGGAGCTGTTTTTT.

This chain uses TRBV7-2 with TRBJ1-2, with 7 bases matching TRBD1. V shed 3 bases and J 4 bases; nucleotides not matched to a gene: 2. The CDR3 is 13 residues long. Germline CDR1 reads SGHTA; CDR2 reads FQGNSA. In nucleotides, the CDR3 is TGTGCCAGCAGCTTCGGGACAGTCTATGGCTACACCTTC. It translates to CASSFGTVYGYTF.

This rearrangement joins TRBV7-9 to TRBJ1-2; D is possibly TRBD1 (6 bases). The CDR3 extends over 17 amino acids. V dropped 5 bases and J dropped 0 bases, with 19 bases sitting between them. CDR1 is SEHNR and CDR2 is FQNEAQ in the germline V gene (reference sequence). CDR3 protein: CASSPPTGAIPNYGYTF. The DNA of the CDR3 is TGTGCCAGCAGCCCCCCGACAGGTGCCATTCCTAACTATGGCTACACCTTC. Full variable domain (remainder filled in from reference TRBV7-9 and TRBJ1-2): DTGVSQNPRHKITKRGQNVTFRCDPISEHNRLYWYRQTLGQGPEFLTYFQNEAQLEKSRLLSDRFSAERPKGSFSTLEIQRTEQGDSAMYLCASSPPTGAIPNYGYTFGSGTRLTVV.

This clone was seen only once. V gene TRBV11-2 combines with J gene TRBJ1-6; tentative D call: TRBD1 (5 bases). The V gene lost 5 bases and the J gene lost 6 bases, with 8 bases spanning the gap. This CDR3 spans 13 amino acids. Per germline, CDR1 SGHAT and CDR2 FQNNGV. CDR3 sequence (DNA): TGTGCCAGCAGCAGGGGCGGTAATTCACCCCTCCACTTT. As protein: CASSRGGNSPLHF.

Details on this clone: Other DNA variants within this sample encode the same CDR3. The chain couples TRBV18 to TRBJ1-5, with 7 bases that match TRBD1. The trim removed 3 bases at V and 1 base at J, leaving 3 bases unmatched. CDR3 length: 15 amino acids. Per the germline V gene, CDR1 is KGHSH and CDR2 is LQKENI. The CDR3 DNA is TGTGCCAGCTCACCCGACAGGGCGAGCAATCAGCCCCAGCATTTT. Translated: CASSPDRASNQPQHF.

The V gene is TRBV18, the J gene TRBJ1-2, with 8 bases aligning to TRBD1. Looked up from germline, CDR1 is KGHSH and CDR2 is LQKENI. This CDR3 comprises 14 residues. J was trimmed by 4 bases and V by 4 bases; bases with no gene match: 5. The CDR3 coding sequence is TGTGCCAGCTCACAATCGACAGGGGTCTATGGCTACACCTTC. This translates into CASSQSTGVYGYTF.

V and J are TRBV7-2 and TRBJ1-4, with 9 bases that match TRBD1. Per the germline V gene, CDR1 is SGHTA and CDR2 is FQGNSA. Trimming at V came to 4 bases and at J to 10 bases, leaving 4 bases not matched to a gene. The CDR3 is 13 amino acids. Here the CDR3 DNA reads TGTGCCAGCAGCTCCCGACAGGGGGGAAAACTGTTTTTT. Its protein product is CASSSRQGGKLFF.

CDR3: CASSYSRGTAFF. Here the CDR3 DNA reads TGTGCCAGCAGTTACAGCAGGGGCACTGCTTTCTTT. The genes are TRBV6-5 and TRBJ1-1, with D perhaps TRBD1 (6 bases). The V end was cut by 2 bases, the J end by 11 bases, with 12 bases between. CDR3 size: 12 residues. The germline V gene has CDR1 MNHEY and CDR2 SVGAGI.

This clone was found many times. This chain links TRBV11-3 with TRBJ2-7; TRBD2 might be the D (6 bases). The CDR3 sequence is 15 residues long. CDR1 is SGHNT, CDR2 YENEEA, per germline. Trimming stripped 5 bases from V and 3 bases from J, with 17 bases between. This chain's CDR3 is CASSRPRLGLYEQYF. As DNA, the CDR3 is TGTGCCAGCAGCCGTCCGAGACTAGGTCTCTACGAGCAGTACTTC.

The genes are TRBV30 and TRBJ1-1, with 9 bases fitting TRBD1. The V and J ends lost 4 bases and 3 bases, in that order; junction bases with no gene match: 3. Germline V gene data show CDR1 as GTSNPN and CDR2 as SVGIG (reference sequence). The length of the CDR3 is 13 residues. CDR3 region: CAWIGTGYTEAFF. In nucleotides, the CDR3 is TGTGCCTGGATTGGGACAGGGTACACTGAAGCTTTCTTT.

The CDR3 sequence is CASSQKTGGLSSYEQYF. DNA for the CDR3: TGCGCCAGCAGCCAAAAGACAGGGGGACTGAGCTCCTACGAGCAGTACTTC. The V call is TRBV4-1, the J call TRBJ2-7; 9 nucleotides line up with TRBD1. V shed 2 bases and J 0 bases; nucleotides not matched to a gene: 8. The CDR3 runs to 17 residues. CDR1 is MGHRA and CDR2 is YSYEKL in the germline V gene.

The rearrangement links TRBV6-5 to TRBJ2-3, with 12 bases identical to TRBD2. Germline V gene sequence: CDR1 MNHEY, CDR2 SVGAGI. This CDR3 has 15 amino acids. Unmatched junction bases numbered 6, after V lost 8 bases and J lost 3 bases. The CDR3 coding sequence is TGTGCCAGCCGACCCCTAGCGGGGGGGACAGATACGCAGTATTTT. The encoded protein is CASRPLAGGTDTQYF.

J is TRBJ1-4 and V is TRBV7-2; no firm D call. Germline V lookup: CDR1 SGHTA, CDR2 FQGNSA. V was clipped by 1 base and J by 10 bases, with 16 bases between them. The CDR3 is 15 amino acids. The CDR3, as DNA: TGTGCCAGCAGCTTAGTAGACCCGAGGAGCGGAAAACTGTTTTTT. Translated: CASSLVDPRSGKLFF.

The CDR3 DNA reads TGTGCCAGCAGCTTCTCCCCTCCCTACGAGCAGTACTTC. It encodes CASSFSPPYEQYF. The chain has TRBV7-2 and TRBJ2-7; D is unresolved. V shed 3 bases and J shed 2 bases, with 8 bases lying between them. The germline gives CDR1 SGHTA, CDR2 FQGNSA. This CDR3 spans 13 amino acids.

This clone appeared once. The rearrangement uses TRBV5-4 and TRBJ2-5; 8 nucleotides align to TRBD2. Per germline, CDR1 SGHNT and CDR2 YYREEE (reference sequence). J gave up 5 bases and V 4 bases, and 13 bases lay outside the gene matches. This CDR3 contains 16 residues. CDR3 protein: CASSGGTRGQSETQYF. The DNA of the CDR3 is TGTGCCAGCAGCGGGGGGACTAGAGGGCAATCTGAGACCCAGTACTTC.

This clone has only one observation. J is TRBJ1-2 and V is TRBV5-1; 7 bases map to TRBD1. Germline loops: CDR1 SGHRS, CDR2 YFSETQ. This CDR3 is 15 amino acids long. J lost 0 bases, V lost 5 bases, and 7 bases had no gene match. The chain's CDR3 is CASRAGTVTNYGYTF. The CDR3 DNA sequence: TGCGCCAGCAGGGCCGGGACAGTGACTAACTATGGCTACACCTTC.

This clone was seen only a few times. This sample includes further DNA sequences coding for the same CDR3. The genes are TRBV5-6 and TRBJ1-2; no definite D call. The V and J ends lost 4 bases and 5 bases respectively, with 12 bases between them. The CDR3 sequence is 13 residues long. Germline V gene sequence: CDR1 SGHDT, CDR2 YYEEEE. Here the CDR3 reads CASSPGSFYGYTF. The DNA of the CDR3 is TGTGCCAGCAGCCCGGGGTCTTTTTATGGCTACACCTTC.

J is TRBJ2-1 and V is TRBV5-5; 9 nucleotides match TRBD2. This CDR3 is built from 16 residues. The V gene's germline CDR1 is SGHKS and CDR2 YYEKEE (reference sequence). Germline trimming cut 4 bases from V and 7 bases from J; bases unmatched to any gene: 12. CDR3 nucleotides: TGTGCCAGCAGCCTTGGGAGTAGCGGGGGAGGGAATGAGCAGTTCTTC. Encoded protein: CASSLGSSGGGNEQFF.

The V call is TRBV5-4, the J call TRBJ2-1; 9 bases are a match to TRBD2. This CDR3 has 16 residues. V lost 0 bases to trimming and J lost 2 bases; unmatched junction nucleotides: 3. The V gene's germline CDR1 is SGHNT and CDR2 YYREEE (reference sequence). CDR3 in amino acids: CASSLGGGGAYNEQFF. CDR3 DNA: TGTGCCAGCAGCTTGGGTGGCGGGGGGGCCTACAATGAGCAGTTCTTC.

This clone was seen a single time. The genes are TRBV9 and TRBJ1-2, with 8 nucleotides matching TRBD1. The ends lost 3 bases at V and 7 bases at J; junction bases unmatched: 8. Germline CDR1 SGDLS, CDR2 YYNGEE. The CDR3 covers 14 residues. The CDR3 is CASSERRGLGGYTF. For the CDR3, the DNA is TGTGCCAGCAGCGAGCGCAGGGGGCTCGGTGGCTACACCTTC.

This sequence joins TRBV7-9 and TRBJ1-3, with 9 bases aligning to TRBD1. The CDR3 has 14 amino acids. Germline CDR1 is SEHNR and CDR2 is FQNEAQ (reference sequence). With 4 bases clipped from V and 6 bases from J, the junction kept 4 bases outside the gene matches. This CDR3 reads CASSWGQGENTIYF. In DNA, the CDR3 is TGTGCCAGCAGCTGGGGACAGGGTGAAAACACCATATATTTT.

The CDR3 protein is CASSLLAGPGKNNEQFF. CDR3 DNA: TGCGCCAGCAGCCTACTAGCGGGCCCCGGGAAAAACAATGAGCAGTTCTTC. The chain carries TRBV5-1 and TRBJ2-1, with 9 bases identical to TRBD2. This CDR3 has 17 amino acids. V was pared by 4 bases and J by 5 bases, with 13 bases of the junction left unmatched. Germline CDR1 and CDR2: SGHRS and YFSETQ.